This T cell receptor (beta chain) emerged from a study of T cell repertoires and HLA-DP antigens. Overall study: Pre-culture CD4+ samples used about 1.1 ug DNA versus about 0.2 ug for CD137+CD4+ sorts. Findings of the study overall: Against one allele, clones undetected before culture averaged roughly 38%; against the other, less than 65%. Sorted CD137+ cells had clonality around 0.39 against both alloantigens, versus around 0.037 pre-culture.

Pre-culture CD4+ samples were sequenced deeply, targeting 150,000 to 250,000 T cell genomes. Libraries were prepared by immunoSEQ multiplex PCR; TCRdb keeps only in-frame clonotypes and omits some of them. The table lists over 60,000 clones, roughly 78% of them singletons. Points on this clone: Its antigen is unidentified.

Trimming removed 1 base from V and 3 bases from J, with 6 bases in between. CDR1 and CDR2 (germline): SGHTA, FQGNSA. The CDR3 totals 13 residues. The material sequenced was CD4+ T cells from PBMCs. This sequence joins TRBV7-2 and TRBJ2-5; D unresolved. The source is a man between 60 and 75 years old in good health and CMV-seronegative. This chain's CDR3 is CASSLGGEETQYF. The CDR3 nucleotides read TGTGCCAGCAGCTTAGGTGGGGAAGAGACCCAGTACTTC.